These 12 T cell receptor beta chains were all obtained from the same sample, sequenced in a study of PD-1 blockade in classical Hodgkin lymphoma. Only in-frame clones appear in the TCRdb table, and some are missing; sequencing was by immunoSEQ multiplex PCR. Found here are some 90,000 clones, about nine tenths of them singletons; the top ten hold over 2.5%. Every patient was affected by relapse after autologous stem cell transplantation, while exposure to brentuximab vedotin was not uniform. The sample consisted of peripheral blood mononuclear cells (PBMCs), taken before the second cycle of nivolumab. These receptors originate from a human donor with classical Hodgkin lymphoma.

Here the CDR3 reads CASSLWGREQFF. The CDR3 nucleotides are TGTGCCAGCAGTTTATGGGGCCGGGAGCAGTTCTTC. The chain carries TRBV27 and TRBJ2-1, with a tentative D call TRBD1 (5 bases). The V gene's germline CDR1 is MNHEY and CDR2 SMNVEV (reference sequence). Trimming shortened V by 1 base and J by 10 bases, and 8 bases separated the two germline ends. The CDR3 runs to 12 residues.

The rearrangement uses TRBV4-1 and TRBJ1-5; D ambiguous. The CDR3 has 15 amino acids. Germline V gene sequence: CDR1 MGHRA, CDR2 YSYEKL. Trimming pared 1 base from V and 4 bases from J, leaving 11 bases between. As DNA, the CDR3 is TGCGCCAGCAGCCAAGTAGTTTTGGGGAATCAGCCCCAGCATTTT. It codes for CASSQVVLGNQPQHF.

V usage is TRBV10-1 and J usage is TRBJ2-1; 13 bases align to TRBD2. V shed 0 bases, J shed 8 bases, and the junction held 7 bases outside the gene matches. Germline V CDR1 and CDR2: WNHNN, SYGVQD (reference sequence). The CDR3 covers 17 residues. The CDR3 region is CASSESRGLAGVHEQFF. The CDR3 DNA follows: TGCGCCAGCAGTGAGTCCCGAGGACTAGCGGGAGTGCATGAGCAGTTCTTC.

The chain carries TRBV29-1 and TRBJ2-5, with D perhaps assigned TRBD1 or TRBD2 (5 bases each). Trimming took off 8 bases at V and 1 base at J, with 14 bases between the two ends. There are 13 residues in the CDR3. Per germline, CDR1 SQVTM and CDR2 ANQGSEA. CDR3 sequence (DNA): TGCAGCTCGGGGTGGGGGACCCAAGAGACCCAGTACTTC. This codes for CSSGWGTQETQYF.

This sequence joins TRBV10-3 and TRBJ1-2, with D hard to call. Trimming cost V 6 bases and J 6 bases, with 23 bases left between them. CDR1 ENHRY and CDR2 SYGVKD come from the germline V gene. The CDR3 loop spans 16 amino acids. CDR3 sequence: CAISLAYNGRGDGYTF. CDR3 DNA sequence: TGTGCCATCAGCCTGGCATATAACGGGAGAGGAGATGGCTACACCTTC.

Only one count was recorded for this clone. J is TRBJ2-2 and V is TRBV5-1; D possibly corresponds to TRBD2 (5 bases). Trimming cost V 4 bases and J 5 bases, with 9 bases left between them. The CDR3 runs 13 residues. Germline CDR1 is SGHRS and CDR2 is YFSETQ. CDR3 coding DNA: TGCGCCAGCAGCCTTAGGACTACCGGGGAGCTGTTTTTT. Its translation: CASSLRTTGELFF.

The chain employs TRBV7-2 and TRBJ1-1; 8 nucleotides agree with TRBD1. The CDR3 is 15 residues long. Looked up from germline, CDR1 is SGHTA and CDR2 is FQGNSA. Unmatched junction bases numbered 2, after V lost 2 bases and J lost 0 bases. Here the CDR3 DNA reads TGTGCCAGCAGCTTAAACAGGGGGATGAACACTGAAGCTTTCTTT. Its translation is CASSLNRGMNTEAFF.

V usage is TRBV18 and J usage is TRBJ2-7; D perhaps matches TRBD1 (5 bases). Trimming shortened V by 0 bases and J by 4 bases, and 16 bases separated the two germline ends. The CDR3 is 16 residues long. Germline CDR1 and CDR2: KGHSH and LQKENI. The CDR3 reads CASSPPPQGIEYEQYF. The DNA of the CDR3 is TGTGCCAGCTCACCACCTCCCCAGGGAATAGAATACGAGCAGTACTTC.

CDR3 DNA: TGTGCCAGCAGGAGTAGCGGCTACGAGCAGTACTTC. Amino acids: CASRSSGYEQYF. The rearrangement uses TRBV28 and TRBJ2-7, with D possibly TRBD2 on 6 matching bases. The CDR3 contains 12 residues. Trimming pared 6 bases from V and 3 bases from J, leaving 9 bases between. Germline V gives CDR1 MDHEN, CDR2 SYDVKM.

J is TRBJ2-2 and V is TRBV27; D is unclear. The germline V gene has CDR1 MNHEY and CDR2 SMNVEV (reference sequence). V lost 3 bases to trimming and J lost 1 base, with 0 bases between them. The CDR3 length is 12 residues. The CDR3 is CASSLNTGELFF. The CDR3 DNA reads as TGTGCCAGCAGTTTGAACACCGGGGAGCTGTTTTTT.

The chain employs TRBV10-1 and TRBJ2-5, with D perhaps TRBD2 (5 bases). CDR1 is WNHNN, CDR2 SYGVQD, per germline (reference sequence). The germline V and J ends were trimmed by 2 bases and 5 bases, with 9 bases remaining between them. CDR3 length: 13 residues. Written as DNA, the CDR3 is TGCGCCAGCAGTGAGCCGGGAAGGGAGACCCAGTACTTC. Its translation is CASSEPGRETQYF.

The chain links TRBV5-1 to TRBJ1-4; D not certain. Germline values: CDR1 SGHRS, CDR2 YFSETQ. The ends were cut back, 5 bases at V and 1 base at J, with 3 bases in the middle. The CDR3 totals 12 residues. The chain's CDR3 is CASRGTNEKLFF. The CDR3 nucleotides are TGCGCCAGCAGAGGAACTAATGAAAAACTGTTTTTT.